One sample yielded the 30 T cell receptor beta chains listed below, sequenced in a study of shared clonotypes between healthy human individuals. Assay used: immunoSEQ multiplex PCR; TCRdb lists only in-frame clones, some missing. The sample holds around 2.3 million clones, 95% seen once. Sequencing used naive CD4+ T cells sorted from blood. The subset: CD45RA+ positively selected. The source of these receptors is a man younger than 30 in good health.

The chain joins TRBV19 to TRBJ2-3; D not certain. CDR3 length equals 15 residues. Germline CDR1 LNHDA, CDR2 SQIVND (reference sequence). V was cut by 6 bases and J by 4 bases, with 17 bases left in between. This CDR3 is CASRRGTLKADTQYF. CDR3 nucleotides: TGTGCCAGTAGACGAGGAACTCTTAAGGCAGATACGCAGTATTTT.

This chain joins TRBV19 and TRBJ2-7; 7 bases align to TRBD1. Germline lookup yields CDR1 LNHDA and CDR2 SQIVND (reference sequence). CDR3 size: 15 residues. The trim removed 6 bases at V and 5 bases at J, leaving 13 bases unmatched. DNA of the CDR3: TGTGCCAGTAGGGGACAGTCTTCTCCTAAGGACGAGCAGTACTTC. It codes for CASRGQSSPKDEQYF.

This clone was seen once. The V and J genes are TRBV5-4 and TRBJ1-4, with D unresolved. This CDR3 region has 14 residues. Per germline, CDR1 SGHNT and CDR2 YYREEE (reference sequence). The V gene lost 4 bases and the J gene lost 6 bases, with 13 bases spanning the gap. The CDR3: CASSAVGKDEKLFF. The CDR3 DNA follows: TGTGCCAGCAGCGCAGTGGGGAAGGATGAAAAACTGTTTTTT.

The chain recombines TRBV2 with TRBJ2-4, with D uncertain. The length of the CDR3 is 13 residues. Trimming pared 4 bases from V and 6 bases from J, leaving 10 bases between. The germline gives CDR1 SNHLY, CDR2 FYNNEI. In nucleotides, the CDR3 is TGTGCCAGCAGTGGGGCTGGCGGAAACATTCAGTACTTC. It translates to CASSGAGGNIQYF.

The chain couples TRBV27 to TRBJ2-2; D may be TRBD2 (5 bases). Between the trimmed V and J ends, which lost 3 bases and 7 bases, there was a span of 12 bases. From germline, CDR1 is MNHEY and CDR2 SMNVEV (reference sequence). The CDR3 totals 14 residues. CDR3 DNA sequence: TGTGCCAGCAGTTTCGTTGGAGGCGTCGGGGAGCTGTTTTTT. Protein: CASSFVGGVGELFF.

V gene TRBV19 combines with J gene TRBJ1-6; no firm D call. The CDR3 loop spans 13 amino acids. V dropped 7 bases and J dropped 13 bases, with 17 bases sitting between them. From germline, CDR1 is LNHDA and CDR2 SQIVND (reference sequence). The chain's CDR3 is CASTDGPRWPLHF. The CDR3 DNA reads as TGTGCCAGTACCGATGGGCCTCGGTGGCCCCTCCACTTT.

The V call is TRBV7-8, the J call TRBJ1-5; no clear D. Trimming stripped 5 bases from V and 4 bases from J, with 15 bases between. CDR3 length: 15 residues. Germline values: CDR1 SGHVS, CDR2 FQNEAQ. CDR3 sequence: CASSPLDRPNQPQHF. DNA of the CDR3: TGTGCCAGCAGCCCGTTGGACCGCCCGAATCAGCCCCAGCATTTT.

V and J are TRBV5-1 and TRBJ2-7, with 10 bases lining up with TRBD2. V shed 0 bases and J 5 bases; nucleotides not matched to a gene: 5. Germline lookup yields CDR1 SGHRS and CDR2 YFSETQ. The CDR3 length is 15 residues. The CDR3 DNA follows: TGCGCCAGCAGCTTGGGGCTAGCGGGAGTAAACGAGCAGTACTTC. It specifies CASSLGLAGVNEQYF.

This clone occurred once. This chain joins TRBV28 and TRBJ2-7; 8 bases agree with TRBD1. J gave up 3 bases and V 5 bases, and 6 bases lay outside the gene matches. The CDR3 length is 14 residues. CDR1 and CDR2 (germline): MDHEN, SYDVKM. The chain's CDR3 is CASSAGGAFYEQYF. In DNA form, the CDR3 reads TGTGCCAGCAGTGCAGGGGGCGCGTTCTACGAGCAGTACTTC.

The genes are TRBV21-1 and TRBJ2-1. TRBV21-1 is noted as a pseudogene. This CDR3 region has 16 residues. This CDR3 is CASSKESGPNYNEQFF. Here the CDR3 DNA reads TGTGCCAGCAGCAAAGAATCGGGACCCAACTACAATGAGCAGTTCTTC.

The V call is TRBV4-1, the J call TRBJ2-1, with 12 bases lining up with TRBD2. The CDR3 extends over 16 amino acids. Germline V gene sequence: CDR1 MGHRA, CDR2 YSYEKL. The V and J ends lost 4 bases and 7 bases, in that order; junction bases with no gene match: 8. The CDR3 spells CASSPSTSGGWNEQFF. The CDR3 DNA reads as TGCGCCAGCAGCCCAAGTACTAGCGGGGGGTGGAATGAGCAGTTCTTC.

The genes are TRBV30 and TRBJ1-5, with D perhaps matching TRBD1 (6 bases). The V end lost 3 bases, the J end lost 7 bases, and 19 bases lay between the germline ends. Germline CDR1 and CDR2: GTSNPN and SVGIG (reference sequence). This CDR3 contains 15 residues. DNA for the CDR3: TGTGCCTGGAGCCCGGGGCTGGGGGGCGTACAGCCCCAGCATTTT. Its protein product is CAWSPGLGGVQPQHF. Looking up the rest from reference TRBV30 and TRBJ1-5 gives the full variable domain: SQTIHQWPATLVQPVGSPLSLECTVEGTSNPNLYWYRQAAGRGLQLLFYSVGIGQISSEVPQNLSASRPQDRQFILSSKKLLLSDSGFYLCAWSPGLGGVQPQHFGDGTRLSIL.

The CDR3 loop is CSGTSGPGGRDTGELFF. The DNA for the CDR3 is TGCAGCGGTACTAGCGGACCAGGGGGGCGGGACACCGGGGAGCTGTTTTTT. V usage is TRBV29-1 and J usage is TRBJ2-2; maybe TRBD2 (8 bases). CDR3 size: 17 residues. CDR1 is SQVTM, CDR2 ANQGSEA, per germline. V was trimmed by 7 bases and J by 3 bases, leaving 24 bases between them.

The V gene is TRBV30, the J gene TRBJ2-3, with TRBD2 identical over 9 bases. The CDR3 has 15 amino acids. V lost 2 bases to trimming and J lost 3 bases; unmatched junction nucleotides: 6. CDR1 is GTSNPN and CDR2 is SVGIG in the germline V gene (reference sequence). CDR3 coding DNA: TGTGCCTGGAGTTACGGCGGGGGGGCGACAGATACGCAGTATTTT. This gives the protein CAWSYGGGATDTQYF.

Turning to this clone: Other DNA sequences in this specimen translate into the identical CDR3. The chain combines TRBV7-9 with TRBJ1-5; 8 nucleotides align to TRBD1. Germline trimming cut 5 bases from V and 4 bases from J; bases unmatched to any gene: 4. CDR1 is SEHNR, CDR2 FQNEAQ, per germline (reference sequence). CDR3 length equals 14 residues. The CDR3 nucleotides read TGTGCCAGCAGCGTCGGGACAGGTAATCAGCCCCAGCATTTT. This gives the protein CASSVGTGNQPQHF.

This clone appeared once. This sequence joins TRBV2 and TRBJ2-1; D unresolved. Germline CDR1 and CDR2: SNHLY and FYNNEI. This CDR3 is 11 amino acids long. Between the trimmed V and J ends, which lost 6 bases and 8 bases, there was a span of 8 bases. This CDR3 reads CASSDLDEQFF. CDR3 in DNA: TGTGCCAGCAGCGACCTGGATGAGCAGTTCTTC. Complete variable domain (other parts from reference TRBV2 and TRBJ2-1): EPEVTQTPSHQVTQMGQEVILRCVPISNHLYFYWYRQILGQKVEFLVSFYNNEISEKSEIFDDQFSVERPDGSNFTLKIRSTKLEDSAMYFCASSDLDEQFFGPGTRLTVL.

The V gene is TRBV7-2, the J gene TRBJ2-7; 8 bases align to TRBD2. The germline gives CDR1 SGHTA, CDR2 FQGNSA. The V gene end was trimmed by 5 bases and the J gene end by 0 bases; junction bases not matched to a gene: 9. CDR3 size: 16 residues. The CDR3 DNA follows: TGTGCCAGCAGCATTGTAGCGGGGCACAGCTCCTACGAGCAGTACTTC. Translating gives CASSIVAGHSSYEQYF.

The V and J genes are TRBV4-1 and TRBJ2-5; 10 bases map to TRBD2. Germline CDR1 reads MGHRA; CDR2 reads YSYEKL. V dropped 1 base and J dropped 5; count of bases not matched to a gene: 7. The CDR3 totals 16 residues. CDR3 sequence: CASSQASSGRWETQYF. The CDR3 DNA is TGCGCCAGCAGCCAAGCGAGTAGCGGGAGGTGGGAGACCCAGTACTTC.

This chain connects TRBV5-5 to TRBJ2-7; no clear D. CDR3 length: 12 residues. Trimming stripped 2 bases from V and 3 bases from J, with 6 bases between. CDR1 and CDR2 from the germline V gene are SGHKS and YYEKEE (reference sequence). CDR3 loop: CASSFNYYEQYF. The CDR3, as DNA: TGTGCCAGCAGCTTCAATTACTACGAGCAGTACTTC.

This chain uses TRBV2 with TRBJ2-2, with unresolved D. Trimming took 8 bases from V and 4 from J, leaving 5 bases between them. CDR1 is SNHLY and CDR2 is FYNNEI in the germline V gene. The CDR3 covers 11 residues. DNA for the CDR3: TGTGCCAGCTGGGCCACCGGGGAGCTGTTTTTT. Protein sequence: CASWATGELFF.

Regarding this clone: Additional DNA sequences in this sample encode the identical CDR3. The rearrangement joins TRBV4-3 to TRBJ2-7, with 12 nucleotides matching TRBD2. The germline V gene has CDR1 LGHNA and CDR2 YSLEER. Unmatched junction bases numbered 1, after V lost 1 base and J lost 3 bases. The CDR3 is 15 amino acids. The CDR3 region is CASSQGLAGDYEQYF. Here the CDR3 DNA reads TGCGCCAGCAGCCAAGGACTAGCGGGAGACTACGAGCAGTACTTC.

V usage is TRBV7-2 and J usage is TRBJ2-1; 12 bases align to TRBD2. Per germline, CDR1 SGHTA and CDR2 FQGNSA. This CDR3 has 19 amino acids. With 2 bases clipped from V and 10 bases from J, the junction kept 18 bases outside the gene matches. The CDR3 here is CASSLRGQLGTSGYREQFF. CDR3 nucleotide sequence: TGTGCCAGCAGCTTAAGAGGCCAATTGGGGACTAGCGGGTACAGGGAGCAGTTCTTC.

This sequence joins TRBV19 and TRBJ1-2; D may be TRBD1 (6 bases). This CDR3 has 15 amino acids. V gave up 4 bases and J gave up 7 bases, with 19 bases separating them. CDR1 is LNHDA, CDR2 SQIVND, per germline (reference sequence). The CDR3 DNA follows: TGTGCCAGTAGTAGGGACACTTTCGAAGTGAGTGGCTACACCTTC. The encoded protein is CASSRDTFEVSGYTF.

This clone appeared a single time. V is TRBV7-2 and J is TRBJ2-1, with D possibly called TRBD1 or TRBD2 (6 bases each). CDR3 length: 15 residues. Deletions cut 1 base from V and 9 bases from J, with 16 bases between. Looked up from germline, CDR1 is SGHTA and CDR2 is FQGNSA. CDR3 protein: CASSLGGADLSEQFF. CDR3 nucleotides: TGTGCCAGCAGCTTAGGGGGGGCCGACTTAAGTGAGCAGTTCTTC.

The chain is built from TRBV30 and TRBJ1-6, with unresolved D. Trimming removed 2 bases at V and 7 bases at J, with 12 bases between. Germline assignment: CDR1 GTSNPN and CDR2 SVGIG (reference sequence). The CDR3 is 14 residues long. CDR3 region: CAWSTQVLNSPLHF. The CDR3 nucleotides are TGTGCCTGGAGTACACAAGTCCTCAATTCACCCCTCCACTTT.

The rearrangement uses TRBV10-3 and TRBJ1-4; D unclear. The V gene lost 4 bases and the J gene lost 8 bases, with 8 bases spanning the gap. The CDR3 is 12 amino acids. Looked up from germline, CDR1 is ENHRY and CDR2 is SYGVKD. The CDR3 DNA reads TGTGCCATCAGTGTGGAGCAGGAAAAACTGTTTTTT. Its translation is CAISVEQEKLFF.

The gene calls are TRBV6-1 and TRBJ2-7; 9 bases are shared with TRBD1. Germline loops: CDR1 MNHNS, CDR2 SASEGT. V lost 4 bases, J lost 6 bases, and 10 bases stayed unmatched. The CDR3 spans 15 residues. For the CDR3, the DNA is TGTGCCAGCAGTGCGAGGGGACAGGGTATTGGCGAGCAGTACTTC. Encoded protein: CASSARGQGIGEQYF.

The chain employs TRBV6-5 and TRBJ2-7; D remains ambiguous. V was clipped by 6 bases and J by 5 bases, with 8 bases between them. This CDR3 region has 11 residues. Germline V gene data show CDR1 as MNHEY and CDR2 as SVGAGI. CDR3 sequence (DNA): TGTGCCAGCAGGGCTATCGACGAGCAGTACTTC. Protein product: CASRAIDEQYF.

V usage is TRBV6-1 and J usage is TRBJ2-7; D call uncertain. The CDR3 runs 14 residues. The V end lost 6 bases, the J end lost 2 bases, and 14 bases lay between the germline ends. Germline V gene lookup returns CDR1 MNHNS and CDR2 SASEGT. Here the CDR3 reads CASRSDGPPYEQYF. CDR3 sequence (DNA): TGTGCCAGCAGAAGCGACGGCCCTCCCTACGAGCAGTACTTC.

This rearrangement joins TRBV4-3 to TRBJ2-5; TRBD2 matches at 7 bases. Unmatched junction bases numbered 12, after V lost 1 base and J lost 7 bases. CDR1 and CDR2 (germline): LGHNA, YSLEER. This CDR3 comprises 16 residues. The CDR3 DNA reads TGCGCCAGCAGCCAAGCACGGCGGGAGACCTCCCGGACCCAGTACTTC. As protein: CASSQARRETSRTQYF.